Presented here are 17 T cell receptor beta chains from one specimen sequenced in a study of graft-versus-host responses after intestinal transplantation. Some clones are missing from TCRdb's copy, which holds only in-frame ones; the method was immunoSEQ multiplex PCR. The sample shows thousands of clones, under 80% of them seen only once. Investigators treated the graft tissue so that it released intraepithelial and lamina propria lymphocytes. This specimen was ileum tissue, taken less than 240 days after intestinal transplant. The receptors were gathered from a human patient who received an intestinal transplant, so some T cells may come from the graft donor.

The chain has TRBV7-9 and TRBJ2-7; D gene ambiguous. The CDR3 loop spans 15 amino acids. V lost 2 bases, J lost 1 base, and 12 bases lay in between. In germline, CDR1 is SEHNR, CDR2 FQNEAQ (reference sequence). The chain's CDR3 is CASSLSSFYSYEQYF. CDR3 coding DNA: TGTGCCAGCAGCTTATCGAGCTTCTATTCCTACGAGCAGTACTTC.

V is TRBV7-2 and J is TRBJ2-1; D is uncertain. Germline lookup yields CDR1 SGHTA and CDR2 FQGNSA. Trimming took 4 bases from V and 0 from J, leaving 13 bases between them. This CDR3 has 16 residues. The CDR3 protein is CASSSSLLSSYNEQFF. The CDR3 DNA reads as TGTGCCAGCAGCTCCAGTTTGCTTAGCTCCTACAATGAGCAGTTCTTC.

J is TRBJ2-2 and V is TRBV11-3; TRBD1 matches at 7 bases. The CDR3 has 16 residues. The germline CDR1 and CDR2 sequences are SGHNT and YENEEA. With 5 bases clipped from V and 0 bases from J, the junction kept 6 bases outside the gene matches. The CDR3 here is CASSHAGTANTGELFF. DNA for the CDR3: TGTGCCAGCAGCCACGCCGGGACAGCGAACACCGGGGAGCTGTTTTTT.

The chain couples TRBV5-1 to TRBJ1-1, with a tentative D call TRBD1 (5 bases). Germline values: CDR1 SGHRS, CDR2 YFSETQ. V lost 7 bases to trimming and J lost 5 bases, with 15 bases between them. The CDR3 length is 13 residues. The CDR3 bases are TGCGCCAGCGGCTCCCAGGGAGCGACTGAAGCTTTCTTT. Residues: CASGSQGATEAFF.

The chain employs TRBV6-6 and TRBJ2-2; D might be TRBD1 or TRBD2, each matching 5 bases. The V gene's germline CDR1 is MNHNY and CDR2 SVGAGI (reference sequence). Trimming took 8 bases from V and 4 from J, leaving 17 bases between them. The CDR3 is 15 amino acids. CDR3 sequence (DNA): TGTGCCAGCGGAATCGGGACCGGAGGCACCGGGGAGCTGTTTTTT. The encoded protein is CASGIGTGGTGELFF.

This clone was observed a few times. The chain combines TRBV30 with TRBJ2-1, with D perhaps matching TRBD1 (5 bases). Trimming took 0 bases from V and 3 from J, leaving 15 bases between them. The germline V gene has CDR1 GTSNPN and CDR2 SVGIG (reference sequence). The CDR3 is 16 amino acids. CDR3 region: CAWSVSGHLRYNEQFF. In DNA, the CDR3 is TGTGCCTGGAGTGTATCCGGACACCTCCGCTACAATGAGCAGTTCTTC.

This sequence joins TRBV13 and TRBJ1-1; unclear D gene. V was shortened by 6 bases and J by 6 bases, with 14 bases between the two germline ends. Germline CDR1 and CDR2: PRHDT and FYEKMQ (reference sequence). This CDR3 comprises 13 residues. This CDR3 reads CASSYSRLAEAFF. The DNA for the CDR3 is TGTGCCAGCAGTTACTCTCGGTTGGCTGAAGCTTTCTTT. Full variable domain (missing parts from reference TRBV13 and TRBJ1-1): AAGVIQSPRHLIKEKRETATLKCYPIPRHDTVYWYQQGPGQDPQFLISFYEKMQSDKGSIPDRFSAQQFSDYHSELNMSSLELGDSALYFCASSYSRLAEAFFGQGTRLTVV.

V and J are TRBV6-4 and TRBJ2-1, with 9 bases identical to TRBD2. The CDR3 runs 16 residues. The germline V gene has CDR1 MRHNA and CDR2 SNTAGT. The V and J ends lost 0 bases and 6 bases, in that order; junction bases with no gene match: 6. CDR3 loop: CASSDSASGAANEQFF. The CDR3 nucleotides are TGTGCCAGCAGTGACTCGGCTAGCGGGGCGGCCAATGAGCAGTTCTTC.

The V gene is TRBV4-2, the J gene TRBJ2-1; the D call may be TRBD1 or TRBD2 (6 bases each). V was cut by 4 bases and J by 5 bases, with 24 bases left in between. CDR3 length: 18 residues. Germline V lookup: CDR1 LGHNA, CDR2 YNFKEQ. CDR3 nucleotide sequence: TGTGCCAGCAGCCCCTCCCATCTCTCTGGGGGGCGCGACAATGAGCAGTTCTTC. Protein product: CASSPSHLSGGRDNEQFF.

The chain carries TRBV9 and TRBJ2-5, with D hard to call. V was pared by 0 bases and J by 0 bases, with 9 bases between. Germline values: CDR1 SGDLS, CDR2 YYNGEE. The CDR3 runs to 15 residues. CDR3 sequence reads: CASSVAYGHQETQYF. CDR3 nucleotides: TGTGCCAGCAGCGTAGCTTACGGACACCAAGAGACCCAGTACTTC.

This sequence joins TRBV6-5 and TRBJ1-3; D not resolved. Trimming pared 7 bases from V and 0 bases from J, leaving 13 bases between. Germline CDR1 reads MNHEY; CDR2 reads SVGAGI. This CDR3 contains 15 residues. The chain's CDR3 is CASTPRVDSGNTIYF. Written as DNA, the CDR3 is TGTGCCAGCACACCGAGGGTTGACTCTGGAAACACCATATATTTT.

V is TRBV27 and J is TRBJ2-7, with a weak D call TRBD2 (7 bases). Germline V lookup: CDR1 MNHEY, CDR2 SMNVEV (reference sequence). V shed 1 base and J shed 4 bases, with 11 bases lying between them. The CDR3 runs 14 residues. DNA of the CDR3: TGTGCCAGCAGTTTATTAGGGGGGGCGTACGAGCAGTACTTC. As protein: CASSLLGGAYEQYF.

The chain combines TRBV6-6 with TRBJ2-2; 10 bases map to TRBD1. CDR1 MNHNY and CDR2 SVGAGI come from the germline V gene (reference sequence). CDR3 length equals 13 residues. V dropped 8 bases and J dropped 9; count of bases not matched to a gene: 6. The CDR3 DNA reads as TGTGCCAGCTTGGACAGGGGGAGCCGGGAGCTGTTTTTT. Protein sequence: CASLDRGSRELFF.

The table lists this clone with a few counts. The gene calls are TRBV5-1 and TRBJ1-2; D possibly corresponds to TRBD1 (5 bases). The germline V and J ends were trimmed by 4 bases and 5 bases, with 12 bases remaining between them. This CDR3 contains 13 residues. CDR1 is SGHRS, CDR2 YFSETQ, per germline. In DNA form, the CDR3 reads TGCGCCAGCAGCCCGGGACCGTTATATGGCTACACCTTC. As protein: CASSPGPLYGYTF.

The chain combines TRBV4-1 with TRBJ2-3; the D call may be TRBD1 or TRBD2 (7 bases each). Germline V lookup: CDR1 MGHRA, CDR2 YSYEKL. V gave up 0 bases and J gave up 2 bases, with 12 bases separating them. This CDR3 comprises 16 residues. This CDR3 is CASSQEGGGVTDTQYF. For the CDR3, the DNA is TGCGCCAGCAGCCAAGAGGGAGGGGGCGTCACAGATACGCAGTATTTT.

The chain uses TRBV7-2 and TRBJ1-1, with TRBD1 matching over 7 bases. The J segment lost 6 bases and the V segment lost 6 bases, leaving 7 bases of the junction unmatched. Per germline, CDR1 SGHTA and CDR2 FQGNSA. The CDR3 covers 13 residues. CDR3 amino acids: CASRDRQGAEAFF. The CDR3 nucleotides read TGTGCCAGCAGGGACAGACAGGGCGCTGAAGCTTTCTTT.

In the case of this clone: The junction shows a germline mismatch at one end, possibly a read error. This rearrangement joins TRBV10-3 to TRBJ1-1; D remains ambiguous. CDR1 ENHRY and CDR2 SYGVKD come from the germline V gene. The CDR3 has 13 amino acids. Here the CDR3 reads CAISLNIMEPGLF. As DNA, the CDR3 is TGTGCCATCAGTCTAAACATCATGGAACCGGGTTTATTT.